Presented here are 2 T cell receptor beta chains from one specimen sequenced in a study of T cells in Graves' hyperthyroidism and ophthalmopathy. Amplification of TCR beta CDR3 regions was performed using RNA transcripts as template. Primed by the HTBI set, a first-round RT-PCR was run on the TCR CDR3. MiXCR was run by TCRdb on the multiplex PCR reads, yielding one entry per CDR3 protein. The sample has 600,000 to 700,000 distinct CDR3 sequences; about 15% are singletons. The sequencing input was blood. These TCRs come from a woman aged 40 to 50 with Graves' ophthalmopathy.

The rearrangement joins TRBV4-2 to TRBJ2-2; D ambiguous. Trimming removed 0 bases at V and 4 bases at J, with 15 bases between. Per germline, CDR1 LGHNA and CDR2 YNFKEQ. This CDR3 is built from 17 residues. The CDR3 DNA is TGTGCCAGCAGCCAAGAAGAGTGGAGTCGGAGCACCGGGGAGCTGTTTTTT. The encoded protein is CASSQEEWSRSTGELFF.

Remarks on this clonotype: A much larger clone lies a single base off, so this may be a read error. The chain is built from TRBV27 and TRBJ2-7; 11 positions match TRBD1. This CDR3 comprises 14 residues. Per germline, CDR1 MNHEY and CDR2 SMNVEV (reference sequence). V shed 6 bases and J 5 bases; nucleotides not matched to a gene: 6. The CDR3 DNA sequence: TGTGCCAGCAGGCCGGGACAGGGGGTCCACGAGCAGTACTTC. This gives the protein CASRPGQGVHEQYF.